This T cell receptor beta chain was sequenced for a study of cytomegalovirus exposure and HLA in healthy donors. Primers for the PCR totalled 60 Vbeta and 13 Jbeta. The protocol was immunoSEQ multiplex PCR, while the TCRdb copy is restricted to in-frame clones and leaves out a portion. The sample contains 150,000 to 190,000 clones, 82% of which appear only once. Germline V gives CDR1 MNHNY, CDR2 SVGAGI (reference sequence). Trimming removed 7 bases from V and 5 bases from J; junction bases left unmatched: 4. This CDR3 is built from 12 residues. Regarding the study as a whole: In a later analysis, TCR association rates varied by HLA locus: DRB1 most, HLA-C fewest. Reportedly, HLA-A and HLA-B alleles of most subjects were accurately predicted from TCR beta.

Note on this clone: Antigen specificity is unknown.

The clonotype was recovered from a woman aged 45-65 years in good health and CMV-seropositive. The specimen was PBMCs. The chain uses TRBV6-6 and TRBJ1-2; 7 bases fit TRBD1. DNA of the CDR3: TGTGCCAGCACCTCAGGGGGGTATGGCTACACCTTC. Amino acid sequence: CASTSGGYGYTF.